This T cell receptor beta chain was obtained from a study of T cells after posttransplantation cyclophosphamide. Broader study findings: Recipient CMV seropositivity and CMV reactivation strongly tracked TRB clonality. Later post-transplant blood repertoires were often dominated by donor CD8+ memory clones. TRB overlap between skin or GI tissue T cells and blood was limited.

Comments on this clone: Its antigen is undetermined.

The CDR3 runs 15 residues. CDR1 and CDR2 from the germline V gene are MGHRA and YSYEKL. V was clipped by 5 bases and J by 7 bases; unmatched bases: 13. Clones were read by immunoSEQ multiplex PCR, and TCRdb kept only the in-frame ones, dropping some. The sample carries 15,000 to 20,000 clones, around 87% recorded once. Methotrexate plus calcineurin inhibitor accompanied controls' myeloablative marrow transplants; sampling was 1 year later. This receptor was obtained from a male patient aged 50 or older who received an allogeneic stem cell transplant from an unrelated donor, was CMV-positive, and had chronic GVHD only. Some T cells may be graft donor cells. This specimen was PBMCs, taken after an allogeneic stem cell transplant with a calcineurin inhibitor and methotrexate. The chain recombines TRBV4-1 with TRBJ1-2; 7 bases are shared with TRBD1. The CDR3 spells CASSDRDRFSSGYTF. The CDR3 bases are TGCGCCAGCAGCGACCGGGACAGATTTTCTAGTGGCTACACCTTC.